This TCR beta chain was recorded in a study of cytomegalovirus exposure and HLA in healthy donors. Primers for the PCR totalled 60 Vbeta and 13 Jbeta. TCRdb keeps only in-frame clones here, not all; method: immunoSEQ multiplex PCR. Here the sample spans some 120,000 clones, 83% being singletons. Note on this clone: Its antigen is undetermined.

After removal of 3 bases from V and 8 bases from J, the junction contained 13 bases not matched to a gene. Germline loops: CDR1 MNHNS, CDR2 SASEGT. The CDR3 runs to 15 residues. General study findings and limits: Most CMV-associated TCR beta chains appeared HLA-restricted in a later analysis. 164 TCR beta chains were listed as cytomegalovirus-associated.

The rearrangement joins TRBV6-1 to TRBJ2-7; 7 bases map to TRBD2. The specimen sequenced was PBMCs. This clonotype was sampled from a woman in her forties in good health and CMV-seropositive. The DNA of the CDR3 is TGTGCCAGCAGTGACACTAGCGAGACCGGCGGAAAGCAGTACTTC. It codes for CASSDTSETGGKQYF.